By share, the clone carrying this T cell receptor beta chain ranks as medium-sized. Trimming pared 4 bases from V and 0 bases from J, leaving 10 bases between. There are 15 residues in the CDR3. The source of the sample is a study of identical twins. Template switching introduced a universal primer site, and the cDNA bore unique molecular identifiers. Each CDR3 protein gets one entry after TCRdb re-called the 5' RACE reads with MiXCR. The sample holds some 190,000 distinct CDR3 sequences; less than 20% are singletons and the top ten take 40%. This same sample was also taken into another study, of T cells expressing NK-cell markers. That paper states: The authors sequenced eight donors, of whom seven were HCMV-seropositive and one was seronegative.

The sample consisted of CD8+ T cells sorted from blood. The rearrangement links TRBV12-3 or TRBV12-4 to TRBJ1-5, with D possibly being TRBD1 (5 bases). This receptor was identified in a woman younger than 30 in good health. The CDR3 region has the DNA TGTGCCAGCAGTTACAGGTCCCATAGCAATCAGCCCCAGCATTTT. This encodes CASSYRSHSNQPQHF.